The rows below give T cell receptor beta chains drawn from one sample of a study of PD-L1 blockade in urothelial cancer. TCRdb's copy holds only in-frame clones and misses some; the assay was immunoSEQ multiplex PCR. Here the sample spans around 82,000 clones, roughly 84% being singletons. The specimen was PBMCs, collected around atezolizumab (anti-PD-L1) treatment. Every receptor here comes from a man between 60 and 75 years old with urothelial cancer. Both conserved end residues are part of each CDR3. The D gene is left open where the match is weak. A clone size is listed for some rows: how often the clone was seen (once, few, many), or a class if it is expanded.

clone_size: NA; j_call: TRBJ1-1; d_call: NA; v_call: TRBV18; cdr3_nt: TGTGCCAGCTCATCCCCTCAAAGCGACACTGAAGCTTTCTTT; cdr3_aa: CASSSPQSDTEAFF
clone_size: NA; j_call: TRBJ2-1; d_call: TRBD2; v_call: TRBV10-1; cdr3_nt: TGCGCCAGCAGTGATGCTAGCGGGGGTTACAATGAGCAGTTCTTC; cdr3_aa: CASSDASGGYNEQFF
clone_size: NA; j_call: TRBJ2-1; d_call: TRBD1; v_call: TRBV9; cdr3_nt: TGTGCCAGCAGCATTAGTAGTGACAGGGTAGGGAATGAGCAGTTCTTC; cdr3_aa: CASSISSDRVGNEQFF
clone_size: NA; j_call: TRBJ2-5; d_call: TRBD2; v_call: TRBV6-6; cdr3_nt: TGTGCCAGCAGTGGCCCGGGACTAGGTGTGGAGACCCAGTACTTC; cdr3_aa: CASSGPGLGVETQYF
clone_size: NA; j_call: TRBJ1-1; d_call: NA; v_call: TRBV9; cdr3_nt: TGTGCCAGCAGCGTAGACGAAGGCAGGAAAACGACTGAAGCTTTCTTT; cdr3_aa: CASSVDEGRKTTEAFF
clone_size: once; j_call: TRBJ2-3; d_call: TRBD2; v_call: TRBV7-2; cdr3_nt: TGTGCCAGCAGCTTTAGCGGGAAGGACTTTGTGCAGTATTTT; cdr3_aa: CASSFSGKDFVQYF
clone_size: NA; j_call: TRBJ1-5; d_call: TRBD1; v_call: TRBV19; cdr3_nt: TGTGCCAGTAGCTTGGGACAGACTAGCAATCAGCCCCAGCATTTT; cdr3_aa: CASSLGQTSNQPQHF
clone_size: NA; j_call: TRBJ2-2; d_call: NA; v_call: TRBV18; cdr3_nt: TGTGCCAGCTCACTTCGCACCGGGGAGCTGTTTTTT; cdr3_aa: CASSLRTGELFF
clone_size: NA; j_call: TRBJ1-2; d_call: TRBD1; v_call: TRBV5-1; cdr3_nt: TGCGCCAGCAGACAGGGGGCTGACTACACCTTC; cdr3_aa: CASRQGADYTF
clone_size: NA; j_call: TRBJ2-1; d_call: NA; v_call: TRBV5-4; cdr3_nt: TGTGCCAGCAGCTTGTTTACGGGATCAAACAATGAGCAGTTCTTC; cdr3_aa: CASSLFTGSNNEQFF
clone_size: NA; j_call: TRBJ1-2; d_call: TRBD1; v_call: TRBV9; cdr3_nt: TGTGCCAGCAGCGAGTTAGGGACAGGGGTTAACTATGGCTACACCTTC; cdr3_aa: CASSELGTGVNYGYTF
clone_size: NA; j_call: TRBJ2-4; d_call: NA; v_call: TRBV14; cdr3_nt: TGTGCCAGCAGCCAAGATCAGAGGGGGATGCAGTACTTC; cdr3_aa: CASSQDQRGMQYF
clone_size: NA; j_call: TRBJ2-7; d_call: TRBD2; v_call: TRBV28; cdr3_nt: TGTGCCAGCAGTTCCCTAGCGGGAAGCTACGAGCAGTACTTC; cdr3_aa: CASSSLAGSYEQYF
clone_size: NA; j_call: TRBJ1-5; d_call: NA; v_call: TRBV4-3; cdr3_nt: TGCGCCAGCAGCCAAACGCACAATAGCAATCAGCCCCAGCATTTT; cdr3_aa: CASSQTHNSNQPQHF
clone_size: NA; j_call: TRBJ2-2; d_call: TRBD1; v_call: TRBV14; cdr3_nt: TGTGCCAGCAGCCAAACAGGGGGCTGGACCGGGGAGCTGTTTTTT; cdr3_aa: CASSQTGGWTGELFF
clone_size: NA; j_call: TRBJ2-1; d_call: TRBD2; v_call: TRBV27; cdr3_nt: TGTGCCAGCAGTTTCAGGGTAGCGGGCCTCCCCAACAATGAGCAGTTCTTC; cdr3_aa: CASSFRVAGLPNNEQFF
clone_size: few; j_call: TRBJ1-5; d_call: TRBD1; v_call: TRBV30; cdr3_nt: TGTGCCTGGACCGCCGGGACAGGGGAAGGGCCCCAGCATTTT; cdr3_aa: CAWTAGTGEGPQHF
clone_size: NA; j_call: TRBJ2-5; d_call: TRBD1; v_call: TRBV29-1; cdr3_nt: TGCAGCGTTGAAGATCAGGGGGCCCAAGAGACCCAGTACTTC; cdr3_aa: CSVEDQGAQETQYF
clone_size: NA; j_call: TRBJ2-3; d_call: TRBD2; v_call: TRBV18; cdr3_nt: TGTGCCAGCTCACCCCTAGCGGGGAGCACAGATACGCAGTATTTT; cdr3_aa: CASSPLAGSTDTQYF
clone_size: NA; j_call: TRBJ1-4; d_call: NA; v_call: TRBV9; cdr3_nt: TGTGCCAGCAGCACCAGGGTGGGGTCTAATGAAAAACTGTTTTTT; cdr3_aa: CASSTRVGSNEKLFF
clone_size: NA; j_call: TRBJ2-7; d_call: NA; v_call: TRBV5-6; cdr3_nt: TGTGCCAGCAGCCGGGATCGCTCCTCGCGGCAGTACTTC; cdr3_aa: CASSRDRSSRQYF
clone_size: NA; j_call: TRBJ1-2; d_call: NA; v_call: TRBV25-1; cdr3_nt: TGTGCCAGCAGTGGTCGTACGATGGCAGGCTACACCTTC; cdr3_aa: CASSGRTMAGYTF
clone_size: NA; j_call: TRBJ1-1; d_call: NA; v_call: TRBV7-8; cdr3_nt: TGTGCCAGCAGCTTAGGGGGGGAGAACACTGAAGCTTTCTTT; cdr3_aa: CASSLGGENTEAFF
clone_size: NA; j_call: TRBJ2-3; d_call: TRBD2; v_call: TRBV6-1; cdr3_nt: TGTGCCAGCAGGCGAGGGGCGGGAGGCACAGATACGCAGTATTTT; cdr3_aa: CASRRGAGGTDTQYF
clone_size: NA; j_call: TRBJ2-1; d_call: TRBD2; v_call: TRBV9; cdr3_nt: TGTGCCAGCACAAAAACTAGCGGGGGGTATAACTCCCAGCAGTTCTTC; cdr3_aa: CASTKTSGGYNSQQFF
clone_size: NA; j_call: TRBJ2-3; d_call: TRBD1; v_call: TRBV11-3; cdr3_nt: TGTGCCAGCAGCCGACAGGGCGGCACAGATACGCAGTATTTT; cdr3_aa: CASSRQGGTDTQYF
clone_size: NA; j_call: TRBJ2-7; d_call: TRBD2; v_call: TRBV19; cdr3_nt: TGTGCCAGTAGTATTGGTCCAGCGGGAGCCTACGAGCAGTACTTC; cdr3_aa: CASSIGPAGAYEQYF
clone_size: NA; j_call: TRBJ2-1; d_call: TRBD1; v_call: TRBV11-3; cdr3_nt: TGTGCCAGCAGCGTCGGGACAGCTCATGGAAATGAGCAGTTCTTC; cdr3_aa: CASSVGTAHGNEQFF
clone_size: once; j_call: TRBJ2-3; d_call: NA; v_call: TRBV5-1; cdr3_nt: TGCGCCAGCAGCAGAGGACAAATTACAGATACGCAGTATTTT; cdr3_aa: CASSRGQITDTQYF